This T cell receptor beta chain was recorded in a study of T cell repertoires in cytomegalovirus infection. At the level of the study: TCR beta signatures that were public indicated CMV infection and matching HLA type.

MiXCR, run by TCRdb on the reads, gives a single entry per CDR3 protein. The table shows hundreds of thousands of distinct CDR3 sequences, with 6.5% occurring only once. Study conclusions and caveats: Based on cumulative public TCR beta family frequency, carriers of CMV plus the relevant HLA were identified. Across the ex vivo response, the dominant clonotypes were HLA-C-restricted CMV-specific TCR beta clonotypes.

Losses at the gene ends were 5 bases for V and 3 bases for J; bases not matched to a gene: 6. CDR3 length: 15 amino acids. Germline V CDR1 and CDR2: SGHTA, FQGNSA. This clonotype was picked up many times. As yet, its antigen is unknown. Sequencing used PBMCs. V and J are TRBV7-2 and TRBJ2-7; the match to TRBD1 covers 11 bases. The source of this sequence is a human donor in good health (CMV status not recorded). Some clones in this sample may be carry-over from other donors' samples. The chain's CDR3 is CASSPGGTGGYEQYF. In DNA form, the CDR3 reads TGTGCCAGCAGCCCCGGGGGGACAGGGGGCTACGAGCAGTACTTC.